This section outlines one TCR beta chain sequence together with its context. The antigen is not known. The sample is drawn from a study of cytomegalovirus exposure and HLA in healthy donors. The study, taken as a whole, reports: HLA allele associations emerged for 16,951 TCR beta sequences in a later analysis, at 0.05 false discovery rate. Presence/absence analysis assumed near-uniform sequencing depth across donors.

V lost 4 bases and J lost 0; bases outside the gene matches: 9. Per germline, CDR1 ENHRY and CDR2 SYGVKD. The CDR3 totals 19 residues. The PCR used 60 Vbeta and 13 Jbeta primers. TCRdb's table, derived via immunoSEQ multiplex PCR, lists solely in-frame clones and lacks some. The table has some 130,000 clones, about 66% seen once; the top ten hold around 1.6%. Sequences were obtained from PBMCs. This receptor was taken from a human donor in good health. The gene calls are TRBV10-3 and TRBJ2-6, with 10 bases lining up with TRBD1. CDR3 in amino acids: CAISAGSGTGDSGANVLTF. CDR3 DNA sequence: TGTGCCATCAGTGCGGGGTCCGGGACAGGGGACTCTGGGGCCAACGTCCTGACTTTC.